These 17 T cell receptor beta chains were all obtained from the same sample, sequenced in a study of blood T cells in healthy people across ages. Using a J-beta primer mix together with a sample-barcoded 5' primer, a second PCR was run for roughly 6 to 12 cycles. TCRdb used MiXCR to reprocess the 5' RACE reads, holding one entry per CDR3 protein. The sample lists more than 1.4 million distinct CDR3 sequences; 42% were seen once. The sequenced material came from blood. These receptors all stem from a young woman in good health.

This clonotype was observed a handful of times. V is TRBV6-5 and J is TRBJ1-6; maybe TRBD1 (5 bases). CDR3 length: 15 residues. Per the germline V gene, CDR1 is MNHEY and CDR2 is SVGAGI. The V end was cut by 0 bases, the J end by 10 bases, with 13 bases between. CDR3 in amino acids: CASSYSSRVESPLHF. Here the CDR3 DNA reads TGTGCCAGCAGTTACTCGTCCAGGGTGGAGTCACCCCTCCACTTT.

This clonotype occurred a few times. The rearrangement uses TRBV24-1 and TRBJ2-2; the match to TRBD1 covers 10 bases. Germline V gene data show CDR1 as KGHDR and CDR2 as SFDVKD. The CDR3 extends over 17 amino acids. Trimming at V came to 4 bases and at J to 6 bases, leaving 10 bases not matched to a gene. CDR3 sequence reads: CATSDRRQGAVAGELFF. The CDR3 coding sequence is TGTGCCACCAGTGACCGCAGACAGGGGGCCGTAGCCGGGGAGCTGTTTTTT.

Details on this clonotype: Germline is not matched at one junction end, which may reflect a read error. The chain combines TRBV5-1 with TRBJ1-6; weak D call: TRBD1 (5 bases). The CDR3 sequence is 14 residues long. Germline CDR1 and CDR2: SGHRS and YFSETQ. CDR3 DNA sequence: TGCACCAGCAGCTTGGAAATAGGGGTGTCACCCCTCCACTTT. Protein sequence: CTSSLEIGVSPLHF.

This sequence joins TRBV12-3 or TRBV12-4 and TRBJ2-1; 11 bases agree with TRBD2. This CDR3 is 16 amino acids long. The ends lost 8 bases at V and 0 bases at J; junction bases unmatched: 6. In DNA form, the CDR3 reads TGTGCCAGCTGCCCGGGACTAGCGGTCTCCTACAATGAGCAGTTCTTC. It encodes CASCPGLAVSYNEQFF.

This clonotype was observed at least ten times. In DNA, the CDR3 is TGTGCCAGCAGCCTAGACCAGCAAGCTTTCTTT. It translates to CASSLDQQAFF. This chain joins TRBV6-5 and TRBJ1-1; D remains ambiguous. Germline-derived CDR1 and CDR2 are MNHEY and SVGAGI. The germline V and J ends were trimmed by 6 bases and 9 bases, with 11 bases remaining between them. The CDR3 has 11 amino acids.

The chain uses TRBV15 and TRBJ1-1; D unresolved. Germline CDR1 LNHNV, CDR2 YYDKDF (reference sequence). This CDR3 comprises 13 residues. V was clipped by 1 base and J by 4 bases, with 7 bases between them. For the CDR3, the DNA is TGTGCCACCAGCAGAGTCGGCGTCACTGAAGCTTTCTTT. It encodes CATSRVGVTEAFF. The full variable domain, its missing parts supplied by reference TRBV15 and TRBJ1-1, is DAMVIQNPRYQVTQFGKPVTLSCSQTLNHNVMYWYQQKSSQAPKLLFHYYDKDFNNEADTPDNFQSRRPNTSFCFLDIRSPGLGDTAMYLCATSRVGVTEAFFGQGTRLTVV.

The chain links TRBV20-1 to TRBJ2-1, with TRBD2 matching over 10 bases. The trim removed 0 bases at V and 12 bases at J, leaving 5 bases unmatched. The germline V gene has CDR1 DFQATT and CDR2 SNEGSKA (reference sequence). The CDR3 covers 13 residues. CDR3 sequence reads: CSARDTGLAMQFF. The CDR3 nucleotides are TGCAGTGCTAGAGACACGGGACTAGCGATGCAGTTCTTC.

J is TRBJ2-1 and V is TRBV2; D unresolved. Germline loops: CDR1 SNHLY, CDR2 FYNNEI. V was pared by 6 bases and J by 2 bases, with 11 bases between. This CDR3 comprises 14 residues. CDR3: CASRRVGPYNEQFF. The DNA of the CDR3 is TGTGCCAGCAGGAGAGTAGGACCCTACAATGAGCAGTTCTTC.

The V gene is TRBV5-1, the J gene TRBJ2-5; 11 nucleotides line up with TRBD2. The CDR3 consists of 18 residues. Per germline, CDR1 SGHRS and CDR2 YFSETQ. With 4 bases clipped from V and 5 bases from J, the junction kept 16 bases outside the gene matches. The CDR3 DNA reads as TGCGCCAGCAGCACAGGACTAGCGGGCCAGCCTTGGGGGGAGACCCAGTACTTC. Translated, it gives CASSTGLAGQPWGETQYF. The full variable domain, completed using reference TRBV5-1 and TRBJ2-5, is KAGVTQTPRYLIKTRGQQVTLSCSPISGHRSVSWYQQTPGQGLQFLFEYFSETQRNKGNFPGRFSGRQFSNSRSEMNVSTLELGDSALYLCASSTGLAGQPWGETQYFGPGTRLLVL.

This clonotype was seen a few times. The chain links TRBV5-1 to TRBJ1-6, with 9 bases aligning to TRBD1. Per germline, CDR1 SGHRS and CDR2 YFSETQ. Trimming at V came to 4 bases and at J to 9 bases, leaving 8 bases not matched to a gene. This CDR3 has 15 amino acids. The CDR3 sequence: CASSTGTGLRSPLHF. In DNA form, the CDR3 reads TGCGCCAGCAGCACCGGGACAGGGCTACGTTCACCCCTCCACTTT.

Only a few counts were recorded for this clonotype. The V call is TRBV12-3 or TRBV12-4, the J call TRBJ1-6; D may be TRBD1 (5 bases). The CDR3 is 13 residues long. V was cut by 4 bases and J by 8 bases, with 9 bases left in between. The CDR3 protein is CASSWGSDSPLHF. The CDR3 DNA sequence: TGTGCCAGCAGTTGGGGGTCAGATTCACCCCTCCACTTT.

J is TRBJ2-1 and V is TRBV13; D assignment may be TRBD1 or TRBD2 (6 bases each). Between the trimmed V and J ends, which lost 4 bases and 7 bases, there was a span of 26 bases. This CDR3 spans 18 amino acids. CDR1 is PRHDT, CDR2 FYEKMQ, per germline (reference sequence). DNA of the CDR3: TGTGCCAGCAGCTCGACAGGACAGTTCCTCCTAGGGAGGAATGAGCAGTTCTTC. Its protein is CASSSTGQFLLGRNEQFF. The full variable domain, rest sourced from reference TRBV13 and TRBJ2-1, is AAGVIQSPRHLIKEKRETATLKCYPIPRHDTVYWYQQGPGQDPQFLISFYEKMQSDKGSIPDRFSAQQFSDYHSELNMSSLELGDSALYFCASSSTGQFLLGRNEQFFGPGTRLTVL.

J is TRBJ2-5 and V is TRBV27; 8 bases fit TRBD2. CDR1 and CDR2 (germline): MNHEY, SMNVEV (reference sequence). CDR3 length: 15 amino acids. Trimming at V came to 3 bases and at J to 1 base, leaving 4 bases not matched to a gene. The CDR3 coding sequence is TGTGCCAGCAGTTTTTCGGGGGGGGGCCAAGAGACCCAGTACTTC. Translated, it gives CASSFSGGGQETQYF.

This clonotype was seen only once. This sequence joins TRBV20-1 and TRBJ1-3, with a possible D match to TRBD1 (6 bases). Germline values: CDR1 DFQATT, CDR2 SNEGSKA (reference sequence). V lost 3 bases, J lost 0 bases, and 12 bases lay in between. This CDR3 contains 15 residues. The CDR3 DNA reads as TGCAGTGCTAGCGAAGGGACAACCTCTGGAAACACCATATATTTT. Its translation: CSASEGTTSGNTIYF.

With regard to this clonotype: The germline gene is not matched at one end of the junction; a read error may be the cause. CDR3 sequence: CASSRGGTGTQYF. The CDR3 DNA reads TGTGCCAGCAGCCGGGGGGGCACAGGTACGCAGTATTTT. The chain is built from TRBV3-1 and TRBJ2-3; perhaps TRBD2 as D (7 bases). The CDR3 extends over 13 amino acids. From germline, CDR1 is LGHDT and CDR2 YNNKEL (reference sequence).

The V call is TRBV29-1, the J call TRBJ1-1; D is perhaps TRBD1 (6 bases). From germline, CDR1 is SQVTM and CDR2 ANQGSEA. Trimming took off 6 bases at V and 3 bases at J, with 8 bases between the two ends. This CDR3 has 11 residues. The CDR3 loop is CSVQGYTEAFF. CDR3 nucleotide sequence: TGCAGCGTGCAGGGGTACACTGAAGCTTTCTTT.

This clonotype was seen a handful of times. J is TRBJ2-5 and V is TRBV7-2, with D uncertain. V was trimmed by 2 bases and J by 0 bases, leaving 4 bases between them. This CDR3 comprises 13 residues. From germline, CDR1 is SGHTA and CDR2 FQGNSA. The CDR3 DNA reads TGTGCCAGCAGCTTAACAAACCAAGAGACCCAGTACTTC. Its translation is CASSLTNQETQYF.